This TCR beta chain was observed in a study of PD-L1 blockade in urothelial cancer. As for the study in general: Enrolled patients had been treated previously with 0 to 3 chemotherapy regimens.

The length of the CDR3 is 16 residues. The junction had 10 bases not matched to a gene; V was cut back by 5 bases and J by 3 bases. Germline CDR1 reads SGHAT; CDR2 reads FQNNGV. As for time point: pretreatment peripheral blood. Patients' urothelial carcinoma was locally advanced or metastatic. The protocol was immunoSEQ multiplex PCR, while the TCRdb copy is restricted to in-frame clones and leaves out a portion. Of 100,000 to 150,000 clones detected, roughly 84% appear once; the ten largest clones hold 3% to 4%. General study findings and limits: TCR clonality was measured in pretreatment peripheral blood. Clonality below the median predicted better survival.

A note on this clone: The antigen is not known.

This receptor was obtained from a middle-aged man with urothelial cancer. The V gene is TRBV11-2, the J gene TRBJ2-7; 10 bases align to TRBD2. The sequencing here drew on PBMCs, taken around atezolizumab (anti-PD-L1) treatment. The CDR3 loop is CASSRTPLAGDYEQYF. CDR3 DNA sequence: TGTGCCAGCAGCCGAACCCCCCTAGCGGGGGACTACGAGCAGTACTTC.